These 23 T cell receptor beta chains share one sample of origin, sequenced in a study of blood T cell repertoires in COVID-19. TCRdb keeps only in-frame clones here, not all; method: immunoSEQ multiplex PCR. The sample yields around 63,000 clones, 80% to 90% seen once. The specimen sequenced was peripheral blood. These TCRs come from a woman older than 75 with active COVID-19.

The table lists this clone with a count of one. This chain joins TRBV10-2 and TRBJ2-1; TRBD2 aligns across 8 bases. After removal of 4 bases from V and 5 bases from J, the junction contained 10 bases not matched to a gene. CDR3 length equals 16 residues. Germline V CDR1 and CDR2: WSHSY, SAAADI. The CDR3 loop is CASSAARGGTNNEQFF. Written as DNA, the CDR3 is TGCGCCAGCAGTGCTGCCCGGGGGGGGACAAACAATGAGCAGTTCTTC.

CDR3 in amino acids: CAWNNRAEKLFF. Written as DNA, the CDR3 is TGTGCCTGGAATAACAGGGCTGAAAAACTGTTTTTT. This chain joins TRBV30 and TRBJ1-4, with D possibly matching TRBD1 (6 bases). V dropped 4 bases and J dropped 7 bases, with 10 bases sitting between them. CDR1 and CDR2 from the germline V gene are GTSNPN and SVGIG (reference sequence). The CDR3 extends over 12 amino acids.

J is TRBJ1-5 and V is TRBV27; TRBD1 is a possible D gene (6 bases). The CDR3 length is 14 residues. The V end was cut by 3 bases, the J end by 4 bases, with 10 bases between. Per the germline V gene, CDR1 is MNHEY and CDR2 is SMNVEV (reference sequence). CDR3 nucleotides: TGTGCCAGCAGTTTGCAGGGGTCAAATCAGCCCCAGCATTTT. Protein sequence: CASSLQGSNQPQHF.

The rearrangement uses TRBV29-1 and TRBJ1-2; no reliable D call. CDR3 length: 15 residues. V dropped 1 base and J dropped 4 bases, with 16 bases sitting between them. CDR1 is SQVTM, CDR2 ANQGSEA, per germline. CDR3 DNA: TGCAGCGTTGAAGTTTCAGACGGGAAGGGCTATGGCTACACCTTC. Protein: CSVEVSDGKGYGYTF.

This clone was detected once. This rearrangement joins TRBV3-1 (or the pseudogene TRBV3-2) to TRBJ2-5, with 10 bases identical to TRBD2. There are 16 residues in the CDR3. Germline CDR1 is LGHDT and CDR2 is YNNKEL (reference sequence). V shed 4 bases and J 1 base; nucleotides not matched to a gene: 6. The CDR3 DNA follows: TGTGCCAGCAGCCCCTGGACTAGCGGCCGCCAAGAGACCCAGTACTTC. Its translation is CASSPWTSGRQETQYF.

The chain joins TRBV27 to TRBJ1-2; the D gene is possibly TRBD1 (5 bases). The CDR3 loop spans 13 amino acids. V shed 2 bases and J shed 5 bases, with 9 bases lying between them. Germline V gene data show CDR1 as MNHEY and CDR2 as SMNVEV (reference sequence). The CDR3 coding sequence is TGTGCCAGCAGTTTACGGGGGGGGTATGGCTACACCTTC. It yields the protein CASSLRGGYGYTF.

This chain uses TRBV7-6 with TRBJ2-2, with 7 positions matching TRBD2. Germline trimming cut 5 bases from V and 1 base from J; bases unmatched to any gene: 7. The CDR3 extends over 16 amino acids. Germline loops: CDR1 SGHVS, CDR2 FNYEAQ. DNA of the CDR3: TGTGCCAGCAGCCCGCGTCGGGGGGAGAACACCGGGGAGCTGTTTTTT. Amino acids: CASSPRRGENTGELFF.

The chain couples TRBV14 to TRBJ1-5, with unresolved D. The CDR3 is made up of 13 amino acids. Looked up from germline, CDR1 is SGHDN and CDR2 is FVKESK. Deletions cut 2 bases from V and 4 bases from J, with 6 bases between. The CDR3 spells CASSQFVNQPQHF. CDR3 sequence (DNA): TGTGCCAGCAGCCAATTCGTAAATCAGCCCCAGCATTTT.

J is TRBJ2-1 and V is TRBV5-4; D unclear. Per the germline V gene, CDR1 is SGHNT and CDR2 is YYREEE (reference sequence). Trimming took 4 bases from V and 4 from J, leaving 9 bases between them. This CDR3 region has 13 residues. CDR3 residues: CASSQSTYNEQFF. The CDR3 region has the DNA TGTGCCAGCAGCCAAAGTACATACAATGAGCAGTTCTTC.

The CDR3 region is CASRNHLTPPSNQPQHF. The DNA of the CDR3 is TGTGCCAGTAGAAACCACTTGACACCCCCTAGCAATCAGCCCCAGCATTTT. The rearrangement joins TRBV19 to TRBJ1-5; D unresolved. Germline loops: CDR1 LNHDA, CDR2 SQIVND (reference sequence). CDR3 length: 17 amino acids. Trimming took off 6 bases at V and 0 bases at J, with 18 bases between the two ends.

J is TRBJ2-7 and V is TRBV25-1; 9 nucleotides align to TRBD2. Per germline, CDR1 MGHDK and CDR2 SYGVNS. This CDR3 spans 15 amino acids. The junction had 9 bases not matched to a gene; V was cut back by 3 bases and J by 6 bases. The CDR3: CASSDLRGGASEQYF. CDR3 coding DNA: TGTGCCAGCAGTGACCTTCGCGGGGGGGCGTCCGAGCAGTACTTC.

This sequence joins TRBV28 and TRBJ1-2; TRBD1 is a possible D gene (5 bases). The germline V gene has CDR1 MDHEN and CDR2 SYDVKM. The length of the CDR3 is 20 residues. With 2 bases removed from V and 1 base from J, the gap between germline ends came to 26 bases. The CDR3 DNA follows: TGTGCCAGCAGTTTAGGGCTCTTGTTCGACGGAGGGGTCTTTAACTATGGCTACACCTTC. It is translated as CASSLGLLFDGGVFNYGYTF.

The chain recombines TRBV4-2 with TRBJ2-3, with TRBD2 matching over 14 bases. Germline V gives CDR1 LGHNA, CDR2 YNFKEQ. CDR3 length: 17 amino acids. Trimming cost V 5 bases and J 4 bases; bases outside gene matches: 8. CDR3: CASSRRLAGGRADTQYF. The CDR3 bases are TGTGCCAGCAGCAGAAGACTAGCGGGGGGGCGGGCAGATACGCAGTATTTT.

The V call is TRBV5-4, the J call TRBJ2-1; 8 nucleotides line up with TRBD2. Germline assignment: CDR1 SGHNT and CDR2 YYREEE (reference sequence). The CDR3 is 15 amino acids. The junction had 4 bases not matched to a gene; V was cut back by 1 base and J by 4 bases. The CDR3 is CASSLTSGDYNEQFF. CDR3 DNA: TGTGCCAGCAGCTTGACTAGCGGCGATTACAATGAGCAGTTCTTC. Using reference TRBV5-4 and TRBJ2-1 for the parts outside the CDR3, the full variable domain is ETGVTQSPTHLIKTRGQQVTLRCSSQSGHNTVSWYQQALGQGPQFIFQYYREEENGRGNFPPRFSGLQFPNYSSELNVNALELDDSALYLCASSLTSGDYNEQFFGPGTRLTVL.

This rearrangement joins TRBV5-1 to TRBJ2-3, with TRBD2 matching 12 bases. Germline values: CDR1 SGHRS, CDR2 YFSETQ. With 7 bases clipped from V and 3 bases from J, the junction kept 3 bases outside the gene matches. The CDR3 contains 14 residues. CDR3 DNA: TGCGCCAGCGGAACTAGCGGGGGGACAGATACGCAGTATTTT. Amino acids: CASGTSGGTDTQYF.

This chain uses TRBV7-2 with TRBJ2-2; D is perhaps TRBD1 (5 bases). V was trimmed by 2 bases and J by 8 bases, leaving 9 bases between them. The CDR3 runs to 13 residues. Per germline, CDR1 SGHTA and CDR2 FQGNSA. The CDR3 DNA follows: TGTGCCAGCAGCTTAACAGACAGAGGGGAGCTGTTTTTT. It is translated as CASSLTDRGELFF.

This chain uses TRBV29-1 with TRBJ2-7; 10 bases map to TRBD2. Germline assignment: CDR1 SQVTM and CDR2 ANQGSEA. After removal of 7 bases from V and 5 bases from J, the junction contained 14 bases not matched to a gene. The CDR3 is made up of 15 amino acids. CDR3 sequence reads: CSGARVAGGGNEQYF. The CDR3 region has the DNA TGCAGCGGGGCGCGGGTAGCGGGGGGCGGCAACGAGCAGTACTTC.

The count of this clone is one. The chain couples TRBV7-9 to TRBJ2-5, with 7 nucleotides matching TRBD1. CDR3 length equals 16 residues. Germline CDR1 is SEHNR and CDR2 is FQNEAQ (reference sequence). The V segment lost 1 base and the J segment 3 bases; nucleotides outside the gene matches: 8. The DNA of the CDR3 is TGTGCCAGCAGCTTAGGACAGGGATTTGGCAAAGAGACCCAGTACTTC. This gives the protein CASSLGQGFGKETQYF.

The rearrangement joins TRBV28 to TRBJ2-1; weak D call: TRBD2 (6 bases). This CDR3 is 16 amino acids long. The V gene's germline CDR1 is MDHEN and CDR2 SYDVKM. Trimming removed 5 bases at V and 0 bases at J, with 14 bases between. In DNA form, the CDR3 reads TGTGCCAGCAGTCCCTCCGGGGGTAGCTCCTACAATGAGCAGTTCTTC. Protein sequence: CASSPSGGSSYNEQFF.

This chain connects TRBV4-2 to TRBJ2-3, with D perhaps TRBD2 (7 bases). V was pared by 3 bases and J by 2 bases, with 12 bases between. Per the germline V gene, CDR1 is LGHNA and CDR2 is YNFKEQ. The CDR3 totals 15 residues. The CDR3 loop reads CASSHRGGVTDTQYF. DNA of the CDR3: TGTGCCAGCAGCCATAGGGGGGGGGTCACAGATACGCAGTATTTT.

In DNA form, the CDR3 reads TGTGCCAGCAGCCAAGTTGATAGCGCAGATACGCAGTATTTT. This sequence encodes CASSQVDSADTQYF. The V gene is TRBV4-2, the J gene TRBJ2-3, with D possibly TRBD2 on 5 matching bases. Germline values: CDR1 LGHNA, CDR2 YNFKEQ. The CDR3 consists of 14 residues. With 1 base removed from V and 4 bases from J, the gap between germline ends came to 9 bases.

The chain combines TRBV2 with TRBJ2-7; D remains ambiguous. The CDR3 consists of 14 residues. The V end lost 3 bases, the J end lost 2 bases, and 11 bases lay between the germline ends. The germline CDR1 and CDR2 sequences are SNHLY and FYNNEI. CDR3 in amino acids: CASSDWALPYEQYF. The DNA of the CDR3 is TGTGCCAGCAGTGATTGGGCTTTGCCCTACGAGCAGTACTTC.

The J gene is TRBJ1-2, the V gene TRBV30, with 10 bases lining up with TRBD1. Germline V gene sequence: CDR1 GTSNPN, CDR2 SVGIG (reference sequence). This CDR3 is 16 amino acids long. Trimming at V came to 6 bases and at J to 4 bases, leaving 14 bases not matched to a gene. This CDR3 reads CACQGLRDRGIYGYTF. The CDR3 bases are TGTGCCTGTCAAGGGCTCCGGGACAGGGGAATCTATGGCTACACCTTC.